This is a list of T cell receptor beta chains from one sample in a study of T cells after posttransplantation cyclophosphamide. The assay was immunoSEQ multiplex PCR, and TCRdb's table has in-frame clones only and misses some. The repertoire includes roughly 20,000 clones, roughly 70% of them detected once, and less than 35% sits in the top ten. The sequencing here drew on PBMCs, taken after an allogeneic stem cell transplant with post-transplant cyclophosphamide. The receptors were gathered from a male patient aged 25-45 years who received an allogeneic stem cell transplant from a related donor, was CMV-positive, and had acute GVHD only. Among the T cells, some may be from the graft donor. CDR3s include the opening cysteine and the closing phenylalanine or tryptophan. The order of the fields is D gene, V gene, J gene, clone size, CDR3 DNA, CDR3 protein. A D gene is named only where the DNA matches it firmly. Clone sizes are given selectively: once, few, many, or a class where the clone is expanded.

>TRBD2|TRBV18|TRBJ2-1|NA
TGTGCCAGCTCAAAACTAGCGGGGAGCTCCTACAATGAGCAGTTCTTC
CASSKLAGSSYNEQFF
>NA|TRBV7-9|TRBJ2-7|NA
TGTGCCAGCAGCTTAGCAGGAGCCTACGAGCAGTACTTC
CASSLAGAYEQYF
>NA|TRBV20-1|TRBJ2-5|NA
TGCAGTGCTAGAGCTGAAGAGACCCAGTACTTC
CSARAEETQYF
>NA|TRBV9|TRBJ2-7|NA
TGTGCCAGCAGCGTAGGCAGGTCTTCCTACGAGCAGTACTTC
CASSVGRSSYEQYF
>TRBD2|TRBV7-8|TRBJ2-7|NA
TGTGCCAGCAGCCCTTCTGGGCTAGCGGCCTCCTACGAGCAGTACTTC
CASSPSGLAASYEQYF
>NA|TRBV5-1|TRBJ1-1|NA
TGCGCCAGCAGCTTGGCCAACAGGGTAGTGAACACTGAAGCTTTCTTT
CASSLANRVVNTEAFF
>TRBD1|TRBV30|TRBJ2-7|NA
TGTGCCTGGAGTGCGACAGGGGGAGTCTACGAGCAGTACTTC
CAWSATGGVYEQYF
>NA|TRBV7-2|TRBJ2-1|once
TGTGCCAGCAGCTTAGGGCAGGGGTTGTACAATGAGCAGTTCTTC
CASSLGQGLYNEQFF
>NA|TRBV6-1|TRBJ2-7|once
TGTGCCAGCAGTGAATCACAGGCGAGCTCCTACGAGCAGTACTTC
CASSESQASSYEQYF
>TRBD2|TRBV11-3|TRBJ2-6|NA
TGTGCCAGCAGCTTAGGGACTAGCGGGTATTCCCCCTCTGGGGCCAACGTCCTGACTTTC
CASSLGTSGYSPSGANVLTF
>TRBD1|TRBV6-5|TRBJ2-1|NA
TGTGCCAGCCAAATGAGGGGGCTCGATGAGCAGTTCTTC
CASQMRGLDEQFF
>TRBD1|TRBV11-3|TRBJ1-1|NA
TGTGCCAGCAGCCCCACCGGGACAGGGCACACTGAAGCTTTCTTT
CASSPTGTGHTEAFF
>NA|TRBV7-9|TRBJ1-1|once
TGTGCCAGCAGCTCTGGGGGCATGAACACTGAAGCTTTCTTT
CASSSGGMNTEAFF
>NA|TRBV27|TRBJ2-3|NA
TGTGCCAGCAGTTTCCAGGGTCCGGGCACAGATACGCAGTATTTT
CASSFQGPGTDTQYF
>TRBD1|TRBV19|TRBJ2-7|NA
TGTGCCAGTAGTAAGGGGAGTCGGGACAGGGCTGGCGAGCAGTACTTC
CASSKGSRDRAGEQYF
>NA|TRBV13|TRBJ1-6|NA
TGTGCCAGCAGCTCCAGAACCAGCCACAGATCACCCCTCCACTTT
CASSSRTSHRSPLHF
>TRBD1|TRBV6-4|TRBJ1-2|NA
TGTGCCAGCAGTGATCCGGACAGGGAAACTCATGGCTACACCTTC
CASSDPDRETHGYTF
>TRBD2|TRBV9|TRBJ2-3|NA
TGTGCCAGCAGCGTACACCGGGACTACCTCACAGATACGCAGTATTTT
CASSVHRDYLTDTQYF
>TRBD1|TRBV4-2|TRBJ1-3|NA
TGTGCCAGCAGCCAAGCGGACAGGAGCTCTGGAAACACCATATATTTT
CASSQADRSSGNTIYF
>NA|TRBV19|TRBJ2-1|NA
TGTGCCAGTAGTGCTCGGACGGGAAGTTACAATGAGCAGTTCTTC
CASSARTGSYNEQFF
>TRBD1|TRBV15|TRBJ1-1|NA
TGTGCCACCAGCGTGGACAGGCTTCTGCTGACTGAAGCTTTCTTT
CATSVDRLLLTEAFF
>TRBD1|TRBV7-2|TRBJ2-7|NA
TGTGCCAGCAGCTCCCGTGGGACAGGGTTCGGGTACGAGCAGTACTTC
CASSSRGTGFGYEQYF
>NA|TRBV28|TRBJ2-7|NA
TGTGCCAGCACCATGTACACAGGGATTAACGAGCAGTACTTC
CASTMYTGINEQYF
>NA|TRBV2|TRBJ2-1|NA
TGTGCCAGCAGTGTAATAGTTGAGCAGTTCTTC
CASSVIVEQFF
>NA|TRBV2|TRBJ2-7|NA
TGTGCCAGCATAAGGGGCTCCACCTACGAGCAGTACTTC
CASIRGSTYEQYF
>NA|TRBV4-1|TRBJ2-7|NA
TGCGCCAGCAGCCAACCCAGGGGCTCCTACGAGCAGTACTTC
CASSQPRGSYEQYF
>NA|TRBV4-3|TRBJ1-1|NA
TGCGCCAGCAGCCCGGAGCTCAACACTGAAGCTTTCTTT
CASSPELNTEAFF
>TRBD2|TRBV29-1|TRBJ2-7|NA
TGCAGCGTTGAAGGTGAGGAAGGGACTAGCGGTACCTACGAGCAGTACTTC
CSVEGEEGTSGTYEQYF
>NA|TRBV13|TRBJ2-7|NA
TGTGCCAGCAGCTTAACCCCAGAATCCTACGAGCAGTACTTC
CASSLTPESYEQYF
>TRBD2|TRBV7-3|TRBJ2-5|once
TGTGCCAGTTTAGCGGGGGGCCCGACCTTCCAAGAGACCCAGTACTTC
CASLAGGPTFQETQYF
>TRBD2|TRBV7-2|TRBJ2-3|NA
TGTGCCAGCAGCTTAGCCGCTAGCGGGGGGGCAGATACGCAGTATTTT
CASSLAASGGADTQYF
>TRBD1|TRBV19|TRBJ1-6|NA
TGTGCCAGTAGTAACCGGGACAGCTATAATTCACCCCTCCACTTT
CASSNRDSYNSPLHF
>NA|TRBV5-1|TRBJ2-5|NA
TGCGCCAGCAGCTTGGGCCACAGGGTGGATGGGGAGACCCAGTACTTC
CASSLGHRVDGETQYF
>TRBD1|TRBV27|TRBJ1-2|once
TGTGCCAGCAGTTCTCAGGGGGCCGCCTATAATGGCTACACCTTC
CASSSQGAAYNGYTF
>NA|TRBV19|TRBJ1-1|NA
TGTGCCAGTAGCGGCAGCAGGGCCACTGAAGCTTTCTTT
CASSGSRATEAFF
>TRBD2|TRBV19|TRBJ2-1|NA
TGTGCCAGTAGGAATCCTTTGGCGGGGGAGAAAAATGAGCAGTTCTTC
CASRNPLAGEKNEQFF
>TRBD2|TRBV2|TRBJ2-5|NA
TGTGCCAGCAGTGACGGAGCCGGGACTATCCAAGAGACCCAGTACTTC
CASSDGAGTIQETQYF
>TRBD1|TRBV5-4|TRBJ2-1|few
TGTGCCAGCAGCCCCGGGACAGGGGGCCTGAATGAGCAGTTCTTC
CASSPGTGGLNEQFF
>TRBD1|TRBV6-5|TRBJ1-2|once
TGTGCCAGCAGTGGACAGGGCCGATATGGCTACACCTTC
CASSGQGRYGYTF
>NA|TRBV5-1|TRBJ2-3|few
TGCGCCAGCAGCTTGGGAAACAGGGAAACGCAGTATTTT
CASSLGNRETQYF
>NA|TRBV6-1|TRBJ2-3|NA
TGTGCCAGCAGTTTTCCGACAGAAAGCACAGATACGCAGTATTTT
CASSFPTESTDTQYF
>NA|TRBV7-2|TRBJ1-1|NA
TGTGCCAGCAGCGACAGTGTACCGAACACTGAAGCTTTCTTT
CASSDSVPNTEAFF
>TRBD2|TRBV2|TRBJ2-4|NA
TGTGCCAGCAGTGAATCGGGGGGTGCCAAAAACATTCAGTACTTC
CASSESGGAKNIQYF
>TRBD1|TRBV6-1|TRBJ2-7|NA
TGTGCCAGCCCCCGGGACAGGGATATCAACGAGCAGTACTTC
CASPRDRDINEQYF
>TRBD1|TRBV7-3|TRBJ1-2|once
TGTGCCAGCAGCTTAAACGGTCGACAGGGGTCCAACTATGGCTACACCTTC
CASSLNGRQGSNYGYTF
>TRBD2|TRBV7-2|TRBJ2-1|NA
TGTGCCAGCAGCCCTCTGGGACTAGCGGATGAGCAGTTCTTC
CASSPLGLADEQFF
>TRBD1|TRBV5-1|TRBJ1-2|NA
TGCGCCAGCAGCCCCGACAGGGGCCTCTATGGCTACACCTTC
CASSPDRGLYGYTF
>TRBD1|TRBV11-3|TRBJ2-7|NA
TGTGCCAGCAGCAAAACCCATGACAGGGGGCTTCCTCCCGAGCAGTACTTC
CASSKTHDRGLPPEQYF
>TRBD1|TRBV27|TRBJ1-6|NA
TGTGCCAGCAGTTTGTCCGGGACAGGGGGCTCACCCCTCCACTTT
CASSLSGTGGSPLHF